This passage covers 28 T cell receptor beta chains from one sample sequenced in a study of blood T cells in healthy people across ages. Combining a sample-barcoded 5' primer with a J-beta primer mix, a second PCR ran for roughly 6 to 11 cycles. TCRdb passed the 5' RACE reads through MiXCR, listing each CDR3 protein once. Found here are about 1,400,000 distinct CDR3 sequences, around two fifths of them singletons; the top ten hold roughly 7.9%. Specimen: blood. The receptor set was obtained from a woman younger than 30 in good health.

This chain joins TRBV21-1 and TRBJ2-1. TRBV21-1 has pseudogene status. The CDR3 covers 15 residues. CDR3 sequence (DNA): TGTGCCAGCAGCAAAGTGGCTAGCGCCTACAATGAGCAGTTCTTC. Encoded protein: CASSKVASAYNEQFF.

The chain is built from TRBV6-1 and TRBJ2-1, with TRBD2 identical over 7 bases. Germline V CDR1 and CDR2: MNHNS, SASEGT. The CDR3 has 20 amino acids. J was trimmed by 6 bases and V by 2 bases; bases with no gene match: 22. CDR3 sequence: CASSERRQALAVKRGNEQFF. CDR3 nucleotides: TGTGCCAGCAGTGAACGGCGTCAGGCCCTAGCGGTAAAAAGGGGCAATGAGCAGTTCTTC.

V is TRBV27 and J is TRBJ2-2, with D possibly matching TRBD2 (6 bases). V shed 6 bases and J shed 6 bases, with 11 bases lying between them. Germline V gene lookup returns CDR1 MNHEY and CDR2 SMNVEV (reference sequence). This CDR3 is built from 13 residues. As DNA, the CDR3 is TGTGCCAGCAGCCCATGGGGGGCCGGGGAGCTGTTTTTT. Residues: CASSPWGAGELFF.

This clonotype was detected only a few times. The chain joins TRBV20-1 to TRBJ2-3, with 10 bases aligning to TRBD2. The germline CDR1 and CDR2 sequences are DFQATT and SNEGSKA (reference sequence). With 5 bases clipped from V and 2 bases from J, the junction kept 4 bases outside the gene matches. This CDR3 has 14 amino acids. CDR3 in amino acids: CSASTSGYTDTQYF. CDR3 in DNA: TGCAGTGCTTCGACTAGCGGGTACACAGATACGCAGTATTTT.

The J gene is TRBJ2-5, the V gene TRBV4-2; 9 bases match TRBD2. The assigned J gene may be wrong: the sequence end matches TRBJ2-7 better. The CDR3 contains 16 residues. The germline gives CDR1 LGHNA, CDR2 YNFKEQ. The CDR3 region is CASSPRPASGIYEQYF. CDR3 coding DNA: TGTGCCAGCAGCCCCCGCCCGGCTAGCGGGATCTACGAGCAGTACTTC.

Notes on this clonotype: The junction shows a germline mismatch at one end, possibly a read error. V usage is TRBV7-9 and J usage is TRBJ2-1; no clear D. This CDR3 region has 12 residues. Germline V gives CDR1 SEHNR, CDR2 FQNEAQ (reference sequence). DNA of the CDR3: TGTCCCAGCAGCCTCTCCAACAATGAGCAGTTCTTC. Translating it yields CPSSLSNNEQFF.

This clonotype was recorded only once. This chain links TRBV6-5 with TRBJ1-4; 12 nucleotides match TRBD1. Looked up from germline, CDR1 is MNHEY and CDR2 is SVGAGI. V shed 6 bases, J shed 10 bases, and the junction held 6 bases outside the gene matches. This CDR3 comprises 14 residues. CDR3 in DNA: TGTGCCAGCAGGGATGGGACAGGGGGCGCAAAACTGTTTTTT. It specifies CASRDGTGGAKLFF.

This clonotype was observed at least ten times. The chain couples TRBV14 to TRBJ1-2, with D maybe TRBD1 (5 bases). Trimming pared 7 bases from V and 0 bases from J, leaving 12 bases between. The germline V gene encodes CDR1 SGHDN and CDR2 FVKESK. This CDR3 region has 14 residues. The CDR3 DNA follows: TGTGCCAGCACCGCGGGACCTACTAACTATGGCTACACCTTC. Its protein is CASTAGPTNYGYTF.

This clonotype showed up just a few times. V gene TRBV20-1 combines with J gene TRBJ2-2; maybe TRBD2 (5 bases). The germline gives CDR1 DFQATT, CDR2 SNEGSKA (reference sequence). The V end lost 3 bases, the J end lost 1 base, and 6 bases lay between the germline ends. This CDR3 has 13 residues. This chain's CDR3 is CSASGENTGELFF. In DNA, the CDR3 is TGCAGTGCTAGCGGGGAGAACACCGGGGAGCTGTTTTTT.

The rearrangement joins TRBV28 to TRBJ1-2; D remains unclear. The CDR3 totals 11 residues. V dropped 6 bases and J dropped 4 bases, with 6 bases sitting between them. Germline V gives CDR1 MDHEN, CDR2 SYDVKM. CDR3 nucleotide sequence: TGTGCCAGCAGAAATACCTATGGCTACACCTTC. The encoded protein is CASRNTYGYTF.

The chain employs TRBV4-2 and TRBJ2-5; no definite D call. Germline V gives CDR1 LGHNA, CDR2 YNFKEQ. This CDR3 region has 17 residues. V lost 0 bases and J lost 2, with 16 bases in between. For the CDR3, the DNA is TGTGCCAGCAGCCAAGATCCCGCTTCCTTCGTACAAGAGACCCAGTACTTC. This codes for CASSQDPASFVQETQYF.

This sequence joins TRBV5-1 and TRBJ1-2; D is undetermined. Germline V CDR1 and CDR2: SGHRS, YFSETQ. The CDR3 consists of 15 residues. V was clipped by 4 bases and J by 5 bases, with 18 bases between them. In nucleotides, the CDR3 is TGCGCCAGCAGCGCAATGGCAGACCTGAGATATGGCTACACCTTC. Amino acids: CASSAMADLRYGYTF.

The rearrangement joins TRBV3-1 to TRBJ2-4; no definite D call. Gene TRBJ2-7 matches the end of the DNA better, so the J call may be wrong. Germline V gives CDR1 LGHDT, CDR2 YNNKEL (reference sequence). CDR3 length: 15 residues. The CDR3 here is CASSQGTGTIYEQYF. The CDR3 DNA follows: TGTGCCAGCAGCCAAGGCACCGGTACGATATACGAGCAGTACTTC.

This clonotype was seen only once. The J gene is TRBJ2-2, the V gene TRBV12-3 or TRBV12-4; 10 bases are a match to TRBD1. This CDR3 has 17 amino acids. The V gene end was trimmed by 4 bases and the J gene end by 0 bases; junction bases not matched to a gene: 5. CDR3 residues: CASSSGDRGPNTGELFF. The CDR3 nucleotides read TGTGCCAGCAGTTCCGGCGACAGGGGGCCGAACACCGGGGAGCTGTTTTTT.

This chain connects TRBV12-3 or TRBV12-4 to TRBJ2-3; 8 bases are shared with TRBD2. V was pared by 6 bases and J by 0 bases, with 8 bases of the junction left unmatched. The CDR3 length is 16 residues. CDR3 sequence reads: CASRTSGGGSTDTQYF. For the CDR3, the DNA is TGTGCCAGCAGGACCTCGGGGGGGGGTAGCACAGATACGCAGTATTTT.

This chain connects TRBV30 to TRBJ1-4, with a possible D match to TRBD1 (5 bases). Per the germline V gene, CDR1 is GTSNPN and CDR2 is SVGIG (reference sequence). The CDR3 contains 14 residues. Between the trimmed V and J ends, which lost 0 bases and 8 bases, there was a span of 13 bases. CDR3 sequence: CAWSVRGPREKLFF. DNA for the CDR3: TGTGCCTGGAGTGTGAGGGGCCCACGGGAAAAACTGTTTTTT.

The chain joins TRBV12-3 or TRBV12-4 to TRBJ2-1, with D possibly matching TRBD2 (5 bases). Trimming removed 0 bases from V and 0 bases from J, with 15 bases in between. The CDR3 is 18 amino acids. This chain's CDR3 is CASSLAERTPSSYNEQFF. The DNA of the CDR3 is TGTGCCAGCAGTTTAGCGGAACGGACTCCGAGCTCCTACAATGAGCAGTTCTTC.

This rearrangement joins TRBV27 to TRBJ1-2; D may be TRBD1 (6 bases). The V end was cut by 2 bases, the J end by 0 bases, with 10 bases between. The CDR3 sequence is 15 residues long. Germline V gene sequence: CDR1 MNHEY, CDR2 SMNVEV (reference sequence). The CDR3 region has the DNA TGTGCCAGCAGTTTAACACAGGGTACTAACTATGGCTACACCTTC. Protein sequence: CASSLTQGTNYGYTF.

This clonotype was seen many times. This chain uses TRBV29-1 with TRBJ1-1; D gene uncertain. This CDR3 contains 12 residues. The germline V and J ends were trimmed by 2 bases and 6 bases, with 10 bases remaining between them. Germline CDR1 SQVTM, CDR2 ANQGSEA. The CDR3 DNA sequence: TGCAGCGTTGAACTAGGGTACGCTGAAGCTTTCTTT. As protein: CSVELGYAEAFF. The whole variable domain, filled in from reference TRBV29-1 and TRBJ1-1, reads SAVISQKPSRDICQRGTSLTIQCQVDSQVTMMFWYRQQPGQSLTLIATANQGSEATYESGFVIDKFPISRPNLTFSTLTVSNMSPEDSSIYLCSVELGYAEAFFGQGTRLTVV.

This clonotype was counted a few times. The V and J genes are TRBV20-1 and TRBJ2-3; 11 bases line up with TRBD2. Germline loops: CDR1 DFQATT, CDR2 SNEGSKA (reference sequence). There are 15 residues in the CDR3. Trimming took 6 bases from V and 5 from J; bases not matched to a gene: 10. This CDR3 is CSAKLNSGRGDTQYF. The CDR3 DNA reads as TGCAGTGCGAAATTAAATAGCGGGAGGGGAGATACGCAGTATTTT.

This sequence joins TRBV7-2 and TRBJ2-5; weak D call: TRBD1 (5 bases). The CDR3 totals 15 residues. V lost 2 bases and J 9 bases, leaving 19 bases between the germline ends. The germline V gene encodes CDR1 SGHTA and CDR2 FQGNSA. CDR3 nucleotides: TGTGCCAGCAGCTTATTCAGGGTGGGCCAAGGGGCCCAGTACTTC. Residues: CASSLFRVGQGAQYF.

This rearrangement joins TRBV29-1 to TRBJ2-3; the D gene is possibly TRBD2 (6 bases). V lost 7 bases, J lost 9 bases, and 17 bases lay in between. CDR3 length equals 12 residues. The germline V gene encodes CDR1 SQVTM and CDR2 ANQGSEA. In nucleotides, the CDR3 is TGCAGCGCGCTAGTAGCGGCTGACACGCAGTATTTT. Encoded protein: CSALVAADTQYF.

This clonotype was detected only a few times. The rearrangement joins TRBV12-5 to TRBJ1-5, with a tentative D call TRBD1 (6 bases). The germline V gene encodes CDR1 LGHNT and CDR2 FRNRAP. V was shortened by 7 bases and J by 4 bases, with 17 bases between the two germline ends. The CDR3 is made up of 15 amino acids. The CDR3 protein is CASVPPGASNQPQHF. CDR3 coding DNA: TGTGCTAGTGTGCCCCCAGGGGCGAGTAATCAGCCCCAGCATTTT. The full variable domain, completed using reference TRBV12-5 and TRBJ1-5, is DARVTQTPRHKVTEMGQEVTMRCQPILGHNTVFWYRQTMMQGLELLAYFRNRAPLDDSGMPKDRFSAEMPDATLATLKIQPSEPRDSAVYFCASVPPGASNQPQHFGDGTRLSIL.

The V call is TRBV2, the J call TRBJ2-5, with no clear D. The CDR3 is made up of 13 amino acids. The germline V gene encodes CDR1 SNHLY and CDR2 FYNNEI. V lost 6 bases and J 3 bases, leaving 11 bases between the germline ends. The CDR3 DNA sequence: TGTGCCAGCAGCCAAAATACCGAAGAGACCCAGTACTTC. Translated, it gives CASSQNTEETQYF. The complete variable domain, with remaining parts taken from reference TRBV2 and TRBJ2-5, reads EPEVTQTPSHQVTQMGQEVILRCVPISNHLYFYWYRQILGQKVEFLVSFYNNEISEKSEIFDDQFSVERPDGSNFTLKIRSTKLEDSAMYFCASSQNTEETQYFGPGTRLLVL.

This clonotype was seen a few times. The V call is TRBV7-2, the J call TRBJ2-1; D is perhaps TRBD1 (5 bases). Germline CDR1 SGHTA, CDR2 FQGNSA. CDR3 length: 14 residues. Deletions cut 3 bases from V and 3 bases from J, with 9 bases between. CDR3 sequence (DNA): TGTGCCAGCAGCTTTACCCAGGGCTACAATGAGCAGTTCTTC. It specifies CASSFTQGYNEQFF.

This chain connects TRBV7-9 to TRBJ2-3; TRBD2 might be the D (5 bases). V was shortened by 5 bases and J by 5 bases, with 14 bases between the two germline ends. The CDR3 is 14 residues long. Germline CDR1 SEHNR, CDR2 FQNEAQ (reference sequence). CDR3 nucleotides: TGTGCCAGCAGCCCCGGGATCTCGGGAGATACGCAGTATTTT. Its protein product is CASSPGISGDTQYF.

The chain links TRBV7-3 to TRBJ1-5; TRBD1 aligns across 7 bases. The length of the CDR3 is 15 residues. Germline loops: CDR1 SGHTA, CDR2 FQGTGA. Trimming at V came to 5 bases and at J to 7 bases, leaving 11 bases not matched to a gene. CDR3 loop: CASSRETGMGQPQHF. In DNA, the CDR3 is TGTGCCAGCAGCCGAGAGACAGGGATGGGCCAGCCCCAGCATTTT.

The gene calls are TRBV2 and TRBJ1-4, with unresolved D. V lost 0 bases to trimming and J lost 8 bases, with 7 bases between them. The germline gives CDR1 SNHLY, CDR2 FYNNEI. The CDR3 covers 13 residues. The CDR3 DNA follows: TGTGCCAGCAGTGAAGCTGGGTCGGAAAAACTGTTTTTT. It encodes CASSEAGSEKLFF.